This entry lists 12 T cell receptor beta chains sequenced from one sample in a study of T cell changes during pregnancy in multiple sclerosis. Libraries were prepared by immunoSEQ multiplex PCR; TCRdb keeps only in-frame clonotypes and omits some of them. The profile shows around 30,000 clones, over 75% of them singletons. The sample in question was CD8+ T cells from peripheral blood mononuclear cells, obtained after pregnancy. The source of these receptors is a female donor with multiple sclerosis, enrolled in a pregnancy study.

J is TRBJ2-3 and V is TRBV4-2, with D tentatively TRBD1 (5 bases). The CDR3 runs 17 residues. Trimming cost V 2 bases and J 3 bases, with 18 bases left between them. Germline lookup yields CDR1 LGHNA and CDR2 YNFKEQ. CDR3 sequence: CASSQLGAAPWTDTQYF. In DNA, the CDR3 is TGTGCCAGCAGCCAATTAGGGGCGGCTCCCTGGACAGATACGCAGTATTTT.

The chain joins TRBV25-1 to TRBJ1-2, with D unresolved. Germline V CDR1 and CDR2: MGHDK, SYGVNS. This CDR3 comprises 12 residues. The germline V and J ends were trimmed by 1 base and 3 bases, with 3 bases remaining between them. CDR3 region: CASSESDYGYTF. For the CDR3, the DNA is TGTGCCAGCAGTGAATCGGACTATGGCTACACCTTC.

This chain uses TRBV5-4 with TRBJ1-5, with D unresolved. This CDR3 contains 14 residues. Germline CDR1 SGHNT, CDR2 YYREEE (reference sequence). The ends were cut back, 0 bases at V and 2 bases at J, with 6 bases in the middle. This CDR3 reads CASSLGTGNQPQHF. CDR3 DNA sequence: TGTGCCAGCAGCTTGGGTACAGGCAATCAGCCCCAGCATTTT.

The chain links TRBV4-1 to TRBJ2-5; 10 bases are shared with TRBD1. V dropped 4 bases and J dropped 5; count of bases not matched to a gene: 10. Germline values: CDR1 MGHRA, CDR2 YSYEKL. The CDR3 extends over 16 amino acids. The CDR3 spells CASSLRQGATSETQYF. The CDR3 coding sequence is TGCGCCAGCAGCCTTCGACAGGGGGCGACGTCGGAGACCCAGTACTTC.

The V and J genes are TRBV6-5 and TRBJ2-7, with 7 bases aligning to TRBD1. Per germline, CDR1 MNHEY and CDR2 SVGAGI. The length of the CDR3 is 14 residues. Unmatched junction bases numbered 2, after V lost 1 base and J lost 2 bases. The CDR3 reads CASSYFQGAYEQYF. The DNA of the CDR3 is TGTGCCAGCAGTTACTTCCAGGGGGCCTACGAGCAGTACTTC.

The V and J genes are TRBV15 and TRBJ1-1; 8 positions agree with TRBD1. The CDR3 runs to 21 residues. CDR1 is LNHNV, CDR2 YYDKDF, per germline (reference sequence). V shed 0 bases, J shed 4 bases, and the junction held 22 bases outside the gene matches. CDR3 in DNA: TGTGCCACCAGCAGAGAGGGGACCTGGGACAGGAGAGGTCTTGGAGGCACTGAAGCTTTCTTT. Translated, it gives CATSREGTWDRRGLGGTEAFF.

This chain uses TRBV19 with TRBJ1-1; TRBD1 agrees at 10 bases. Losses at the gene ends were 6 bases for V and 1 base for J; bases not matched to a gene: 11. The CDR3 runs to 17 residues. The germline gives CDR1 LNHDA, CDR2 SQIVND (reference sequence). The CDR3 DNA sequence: TGTGCCAGTAGGCGGGACAGGGGCACGATTTCGAACACTGAAGCTTTCTTT. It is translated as CASRRDRGTISNTEAFF.

CDR3: CASSPLRGNSNQPQHF. CDR3 DNA: TGTGCCAGCAGTCCCCTAAGGGGAAATAGCAATCAGCCCCAGCATTTT. The chain employs TRBV27 and TRBJ1-5; D may be TRBD1 (5 bases). The germline V gene has CDR1 MNHEY and CDR2 SMNVEV (reference sequence). The CDR3 is made up of 16 amino acids. Trimming left V 5 bases short and J 0 bases short, with 14 bases between.

The CDR3 DNA reads as TGTGCCAGCAGTTTAGGCACCTCCTACGAGCAGTACTTC. Translated, it gives CASSLGTSYEQYF. The chain recombines TRBV28 with TRBJ2-7; the D is unclear. V lost 2 bases to trimming and J lost 0 bases, with 5 bases between them. Germline V gene lookup returns CDR1 MDHEN and CDR2 SYDVKM. The CDR3 is 13 residues long.

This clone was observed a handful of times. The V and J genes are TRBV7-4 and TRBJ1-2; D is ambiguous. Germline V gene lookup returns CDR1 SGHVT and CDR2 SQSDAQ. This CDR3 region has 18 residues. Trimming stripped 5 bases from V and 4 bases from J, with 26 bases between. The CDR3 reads CASSTSGGQTPRSYGYTF. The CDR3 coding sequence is TGTGCCAGCAGCACCTCTGGTGGGCAGACCCCTCGTTCCTATGGCTACACCTTC.

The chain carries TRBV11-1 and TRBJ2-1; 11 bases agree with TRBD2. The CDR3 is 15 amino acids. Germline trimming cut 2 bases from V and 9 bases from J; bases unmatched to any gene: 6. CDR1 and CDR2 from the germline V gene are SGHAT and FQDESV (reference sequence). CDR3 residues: CASSLIAGGLSEQFF. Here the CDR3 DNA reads TGTGCCAGCAGCTTAATAGCGGGGGGGCTGAGTGAGCAGTTCTTC.

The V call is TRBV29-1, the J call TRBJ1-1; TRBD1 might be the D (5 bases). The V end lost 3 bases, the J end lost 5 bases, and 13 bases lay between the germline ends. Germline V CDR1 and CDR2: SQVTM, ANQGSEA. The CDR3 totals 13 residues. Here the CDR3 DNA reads TGCAGCGTTGATACCAGGGCTGGGACTGAAGCTTTCTTT. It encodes CSVDTRAGTEAFF.